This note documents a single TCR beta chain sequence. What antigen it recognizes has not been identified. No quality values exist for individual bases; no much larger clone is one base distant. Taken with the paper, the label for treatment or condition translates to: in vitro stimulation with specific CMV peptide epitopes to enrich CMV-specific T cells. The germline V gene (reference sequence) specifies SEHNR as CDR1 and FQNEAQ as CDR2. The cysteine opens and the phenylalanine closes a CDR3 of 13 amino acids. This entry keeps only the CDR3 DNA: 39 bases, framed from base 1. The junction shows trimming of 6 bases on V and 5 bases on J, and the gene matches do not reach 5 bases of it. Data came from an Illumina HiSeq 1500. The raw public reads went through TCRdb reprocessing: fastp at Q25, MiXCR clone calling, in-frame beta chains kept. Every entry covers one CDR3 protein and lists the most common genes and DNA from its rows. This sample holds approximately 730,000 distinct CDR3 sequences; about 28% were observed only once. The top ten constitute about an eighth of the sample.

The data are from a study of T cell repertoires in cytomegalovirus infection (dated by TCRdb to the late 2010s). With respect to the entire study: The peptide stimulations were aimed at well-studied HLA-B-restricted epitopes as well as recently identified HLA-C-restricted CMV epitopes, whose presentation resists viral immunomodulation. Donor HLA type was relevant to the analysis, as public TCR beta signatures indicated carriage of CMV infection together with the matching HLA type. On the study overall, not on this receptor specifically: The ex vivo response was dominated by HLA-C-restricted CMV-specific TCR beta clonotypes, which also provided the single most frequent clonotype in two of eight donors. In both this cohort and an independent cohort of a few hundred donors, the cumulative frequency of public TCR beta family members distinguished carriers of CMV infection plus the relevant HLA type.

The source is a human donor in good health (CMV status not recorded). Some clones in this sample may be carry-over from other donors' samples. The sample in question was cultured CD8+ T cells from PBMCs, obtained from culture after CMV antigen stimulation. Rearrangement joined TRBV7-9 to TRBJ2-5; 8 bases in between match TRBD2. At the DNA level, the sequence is TGTGCCAGCAGTCTGACTAGCGCGGAGACCCAGTACTTC. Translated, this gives CASSLTSAETQYF.